This T cell receptor beta chain emerged from a study of CD8 T cells in ankylosing spondylitis. V lost 2 bases and J lost 7; bases outside the gene matches: 6. Germline CDR1 and CDR2: SGHRS and YFSETQ. The CDR3 spans 15 residues. Regarding the study as a whole: In ankylosing spondylitis patients, matched synovial fluid reportedly showed significant enrichment of disease-linked clones. Disease-linked clones displayed a CD8+ phenotype and appeared relatively rarely in peripheral blood. A subset of motif variants has previously been described in the synovial fluid and blood of reactive arthritis. Among TCR beta sequences, a motif of eight or nine highly homologous variants appeared characteristic of ankylosing spondylitis blood.

This clonotype showed up many times. Its antigen is unidentified. TCRdb passed the 5' RACE reads through MiXCR, listing each CDR3 protein once. The repertoire holds under 300,000 distinct CDR3 sequences, with under 12% as singletons. Sequenced material: blood, either unsorted or a sorted T cell fraction (not recorded which). This clonotype was obtained from a male donor with ankylosing spondylitis or in good health (not recorded which). The rearrangement joins TRBV5-1 to TRBJ2-2; TRBD2 aligns across 9 bases. The CDR3 spells CASSFTGTSNGELFF. In DNA form, the CDR3 reads TGCGCCAGCAGCTTTACCGGGACTAGCAACGGGGAGCTGTTTTTT. Together with reference TRBV5-1 and TRBJ2-2, the CDR3 gives the full variable domain: KAGVTQTPRYLIKTRGQQVTLSCSPISGHRSVSWYQQTPGQGLQFLFEYFSETQRNKGNFPGRFSGRQFSNSRSEMNVSTLELGDSALYLCASSFTGTSNGELFFGEGSRLTVL.